The 26 T cell receptor beta chains below come from one sample, sequenced in a study of CD8+ T cells in alopecia areata. Specified treatment: oral pan-JAK inhibitor, 5-10 mg twice daily. Extracted RNA was reverse transcribed into cDNA, the sequencing template. Profiling relied on immunoSEQ multiplex PCR, and the TCRdb table lists in-frame clones only, not all of them. The sample contains about 74,000 clones, 29% of which appear only once. The sample here was CD8+ T cells sorted from blood, taken at week 4, from a patient treated with tofacitinib. The source is a human donor with alopecia areata.

This sequence joins TRBV20-1 and TRBJ1-1; D call uncertain. CDR1 and CDR2 from the germline V gene are DFQATT and SNEGSKA (reference sequence). This CDR3 region has 11 residues. V shed 0 bases and J shed 3 bases, with 2 bases lying between them. In nucleotides, the CDR3 is TGCAGTGCTAGAGAGGACACTGAAGCTTTCTTT. Protein product: CSAREDTEAFF.

This sequence joins TRBV18 and TRBJ1-2, with D perhaps matching TRBD1 (5 bases). The CDR3 is 17 amino acids. CDR1 and CDR2 from the germline V gene are KGHSH and LQKENI. The ends were cut back, 3 bases at V and 6 bases at J, with 23 bases in the middle. Here the CDR3 DNA reads TGTGCCAGCTCACCGGGGGGAATGGGCAGGGAAGAGGATGGCTACACCTTC. This gives the protein CASSPGGMGREEDGYTF.

This clone has just a few counts. The V call is TRBV5-1, the J call TRBJ2-5; TRBD2 might be the D (5 bases). CDR3 length: 16 amino acids. Trimming cost V 3 bases and J 2 bases, with 17 bases left between them. Germline CDR1 and CDR2: SGHRS and YFSETQ. The CDR3 sequence is CASSSSIGGRQETQYF. CDR3 DNA sequence: TGCGCCAGCAGCTCCTCAATAGGAGGAAGGCAAGAGACCCAGTACTTC.

This clone appeared a single time. This chain links TRBV29-1 with TRBJ2-1; tentative D call: TRBD2 (6 bases). Between the trimmed V and J ends, which lost 0 bases and 4 bases, there was a span of 16 bases. Germline CDR1 reads SQVTM; CDR2 reads ANQGSEA. The length of the CDR3 is 16 residues. The CDR3 coding sequence is TGCAGCGTTGAAGATTTCCGGCGGGGAGCTTACAATGAGCAGTTCTTC. Its protein is CSVEDFRRGAYNEQFF.

The gene calls are TRBV4-1 and TRBJ2-7; D not resolved. Germline loops: CDR1 MGHRA, CDR2 YSYEKL. V was cut by 3 bases and J by 6 bases, with 9 bases left in between. The CDR3 is made up of 12 amino acids. Here the CDR3 reads CASSHHGLEQYF. CDR3 nucleotide sequence: TGCGCCAGCAGCCATCACGGTCTCGAGCAGTACTTC.

The gene calls are TRBV11-2 and TRBJ2-7, with D uncertain. The CDR3 sequence is 14 residues long. Deletions cut 1 base from V and 2 bases from J, with 9 bases between. CDR1 is SGHAT, CDR2 FQNNGV, per germline. CDR3 residues: CASSLVGSTYEQYF. The CDR3 DNA reads TGTGCCAGCAGCTTAGTCGGCAGTACCTACGAGCAGTACTTC.

On this clone itself: A junction end diverges from the germline sequence, so it may reflect a read error. The chain links TRBV29-1 to TRBJ2-1, with D perhaps matching TRBD1 (6 bases). CDR3 length: 14 residues. Germline V CDR1 and CDR2: SQVTM, ANQGSEA. The DNA for the CDR3 is TGCAGCGTTGAGGGGGACAAGACCTACAACGAGCAGTTCTTC. It is translated as CSVEGDKTYNEQFF.

J is TRBJ2-2 and V is TRBV29-1, with D uncertain. This CDR3 contains 13 residues. V was trimmed by 6 bases and J by 2 bases, leaving 10 bases between them. The germline V gene encodes CDR1 SQVTM and CDR2 ANQGSEA. The CDR3 sequence is CSVPDVNTGELFF. Here the CDR3 DNA reads TGCAGCGTCCCCGACGTAAACACCGGGGAGCTGTTTTTT.

This clone was recorded a few times. CDR3 amino acids: CASSQDQAEQFF. DNA of the CDR3: TGCGCCAGCAGCCAAGATCAGGCGGAGCAGTTCTTC. The chain couples TRBV4-1 to TRBJ2-1; D call uncertain. Trimming pared 0 bases from V and 10 bases from J, leaving 7 bases between. CDR3 length: 12 residues. Looked up from germline, CDR1 is MGHRA and CDR2 is YSYEKL.

This clone is classed as large. The CDR3 DNA reads as TGTGCCACCAGGGACTTCCTGACTTTC. Protein: CATRDFLTF. This chain links TRBV21-1 with TRBJ2-6; the table assigns TRBD2, which was not confirmed against the DNA. TRBV21-1 is a documented pseudogene. The CDR3 loop spans 9 amino acids.

A few counts support this clone. This chain links TRBV5-4 with TRBJ2-6; unclear D gene. CDR1 and CDR2 from the germline V gene are SGHNT and YYREEE (reference sequence). V shed 1 base and J shed 0 bases, with 5 bases lying between them. This CDR3 spans 15 amino acids. The CDR3 DNA reads as TGTGCCAGCAGCTTGTTTTTCTCTGGGGCCAACGTCCTGACTTTC. This gives the protein CASSLFFSGANVLTF.

This clone was counted between two and nine times. This sequence joins TRBV7-9 and TRBJ1-5; 7 bases fit TRBD1. Germline values: CDR1 SEHNR, CDR2 FQNEAQ (reference sequence). Trimming took 5 bases from V and 4 from J; bases not matched to a gene: 5. This CDR3 has 14 amino acids. CDR3 residues: CASSAGTVNQPQHF. Written as DNA, the CDR3 is TGTGCCAGCAGCGCCGGGACAGTGAATCAGCCCCAGCATTTT.

The V gene is TRBV2, the J gene TRBJ2-7, with 8 nucleotides matching TRBD1. CDR3 length equals 12 residues. The ends lost 10 bases at V and 5 bases at J; junction bases unmatched: 7. Germline assignment: CDR1 SNHLY and CDR2 FYNNEI. The CDR3: CATDRGPNEQYF. CDR3 nucleotide sequence: TGTGCCACCGACAGGGGCCCGAACGAGCAGTACTTC.

The chain uses TRBV7-6 and TRBJ2-6; D not certain. Germline CDR1 SGHVS, CDR2 FNYEAQ. Trimming took off 1 base at V and 0 bases at J, with 10 bases between the two ends. The CDR3 runs 17 residues. CDR3 region: CASSLETWVSGANVLTF. For the CDR3, the DNA is TGTGCCAGCAGCTTAGAGACCTGGGTCTCTGGGGCCAACGTCCTGACTTTC. Combining the CDR3 with reference TRBV7-6 and TRBJ2-6 gives the whole variable domain GAGVSQSPRYKVTKRGQDVALRCDPISGHVSLYWYRQALGQGPEFLTYFNYEAQQDKSGLPNDRFSAERPEGSISTLTIQRTEQRDSAMYRCASSLETWVSGANVLTFGAGSRLTVL.

The genes are TRBV2 and TRBJ2-7; tentative D call: TRBD1 (6 bases). Trimming left V 3 bases short and J 2 bases short, with 14 bases between. The germline CDR1 and CDR2 sequences are SNHLY and FYNNEI. The CDR3 loop spans 15 amino acids. The CDR3, as DNA: TGTGCCAGCAGTGAGTTAACAGGGACCCCCTACGAGCAGTACTTC. Its protein product is CASSELTGTPYEQYF.

This clone was recorded a few times. Here the CDR3 DNA reads TGTGCCAGCACGGGGCTTGGCACCGGGGAGCTGTTTTTT. Its protein is CASTGLGTGELFF. This chain links TRBV7-9 with TRBJ2-2, with D perhaps being TRBD1 or TRBD2 (5 bases each). The V gene lost 7 bases and the J gene lost 4 bases, with 10 bases spanning the gap. From germline, CDR1 is SEHNR and CDR2 FQNEAQ (reference sequence). This CDR3 region has 13 residues.

The chain joins TRBV27 to TRBJ2-7, with D hard to call. The CDR3 is made up of 13 amino acids. From germline, CDR1 is MNHEY and CDR2 SMNVEV (reference sequence). With 5 bases removed from V and 7 bases from J, the gap between germline ends came to 15 bases. Here the CDR3 DNA reads TGTGCCAGCAGTCTCGGACCGGGTTGGGAGCAGTACTTC. This encodes CASSLGPGWEQYF.

This clone has only a few counts. The chain joins TRBV27 to TRBJ1-1; no definite D call. This CDR3 comprises 14 residues. Germline V lookup: CDR1 MNHEY, CDR2 SMNVEV (reference sequence). V dropped 4 bases and J dropped 5 bases, with 14 bases sitting between them. CDR3 sequence reads: CASSSPSLVTEAFF. For the CDR3, the DNA is TGTGCCAGCAGTTCTCCCTCGCTGGTGACTGAAGCTTTCTTT.

The rearrangement links TRBV29-1 to TRBJ1-1, with D tentatively TRBD1 (6 bases). CDR1 and CDR2 from the germline V gene are SQVTM and ANQGSEA. The CDR3 extends over 11 amino acids. V lost 6 bases and J lost 11, with 16 bases in between. Here the CDR3 reads CSVERGGSAFF. CDR3 bases: TGCAGCGTCGAACGGGGGGGCAGCGCTTTCTTT.

This clone has just a few counts. The genes are TRBV5-4 and TRBJ1-2; D remains unclear. V lost 4 bases and J 8 bases, leaving 9 bases between the germline ends. The V gene's germline CDR1 is SGHNT and CDR2 YYREEE (reference sequence). This CDR3 spans 11 amino acids. The CDR3 here is CASSPWEGYTF. The DNA for the CDR3 is TGTGCCAGCAGCCCCTGGGAGGGCTACACCTTC.

This rearrangement joins TRBV5-1 to TRBJ1-1; D is ambiguous. Trimming took off 2 bases at V and 5 bases at J, with 16 bases between the two ends. This CDR3 is built from 15 residues. Per germline, CDR1 SGHRS and CDR2 YFSETQ. CDR3 nucleotides: TGCGCCAGCAGCTTTACCCCAGGCCCGATAACTGAAGCTTTCTTT. Its protein product is CASSFTPGPITEAFF.

V gene TRBV29-1 combines with J gene TRBJ2-5, with TRBD1 identical over 11 bases. This CDR3 is built from 14 residues. Germline values: CDR1 SQVTM, CDR2 ANQGSEA. V was pared by 6 bases and J by 5 bases, with 8 bases of the junction left unmatched. For the CDR3, the DNA is TGCAGCGTGCTAGCGGACAGGGGGCACGAGACCCAGTACTTC. Translating it yields CSVLADRGHETQYF. Full variable domain (rest looked up from reference TRBV29-1 and TRBJ2-5): SAVISQKPSRDICQRGTSLTIQCQVDSQVTMMFWYRQQPGQSLTLIATANQGSEATYESGFVIDKFPISRPNLTFSTLTVSNMSPEDSSIYLCSVLADRGHETQYFGPGTRLLVL.

In this sample, this clone turned up a few times. This sequence joins TRBV13 and TRBJ2-5; a possible D gene is TRBD1 (5 bases). The CDR3 contains 16 residues. Germline CDR1 and CDR2: PRHDT and FYEKMQ (reference sequence). The V gene lost 7 bases and the J gene lost 5 bases, with 23 bases spanning the gap. CDR3 DNA sequence: TGTGCCAGCAAAGTGCGAAGGGGATGGCCGGCTGAGACCCAGTACTTC. Translated, it gives CASKVRRGWPAETQYF.

This chain uses TRBV18 with TRBJ1-1, with 7 nucleotides matching TRBD1. The V and J ends lost 3 bases and 1 base, in that order; junction bases with no gene match: 5. This CDR3 is built from 15 residues. CDR1 is KGHSH and CDR2 is LQKENI in the germline V gene. The CDR3: CASSPGTAKNTEAFF. In nucleotides, the CDR3 is TGTGCCAGCTCACCCGGGACAGCAAAGAACACTGAAGCTTTCTTT.

The chain carries TRBV5-5 and TRBJ2-3; D gene ambiguous. The CDR3 sequence is 17 residues long. Deletions cut 4 bases from V and 5 bases from J, with 23 bases between. CDR1 and CDR2 (germline): SGHKS, YYEKEE (reference sequence). The DNA of the CDR3 is TGTGCCAGCAGCATACTTGAGAACCGGGCCACCCTAGATACGCAGTATTTT. This gives the protein CASSILENRATLDTQYF.

This chain joins TRBV30 and TRBJ2-5, with D perhaps matching TRBD1 (6 bases). This CDR3 comprises 14 residues. CDR1 and CDR2 (germline): GTSNPN, SVGIG (reference sequence). V was trimmed by 4 bases and J by 0 bases, leaving 12 bases between them. This chain's CDR3 is CAWNGQPDQETQYF. The CDR3 bases are TGTGCCTGGAATGGACAGCCGGACCAAGAGACCCAGTACTTC.